This T cell receptor beta chain was obtained from a study of vaccination and CD4 T cells after COVID-19. Looking at the study overall: The study enrolled six male and four female convalescents, two of whom were Hispanic.

This clonotype was observed a handful of times. Its antigen remains unknown. The CDR3 runs 15 residues. Trimming cost V 1 base and J 2 bases, with 15 bases left between them. Germline V gene lookup returns CDR1 DFQATT and CDR2 SNEGSKA (reference sequence). Study results and caveats: Spike mono-reactive clones accounted for 304 of the 307 vaccine-specific clones found in convalescent patients.

Cultured CD4+ T-cell DNA underwent Oncomine TCR Beta short-read sequencing. From the PCR reads, TCRdb called clonotypes with MiXCR, one entry per CDR3 protein. The table has about 19,000 distinct CDR3 sequences, around 33% seen once; the top ten hold about 15%. Documented treatment: approximately 9-day PBMC culture with coronavirus spike peptide pools or control peptides (ViraFEST assay). The dates of positive PCR tests extended from March through December 2020 and came before the US Alpha, Beta and Delta variants. Sequencing used cultured CD4+ T cells from blood. V usage is TRBV20-1 and J usage is TRBJ2-7; weak D call: TRBD1 (6 bases). The receptor was derived from a human donor with COVID-19. The CDR3 DNA follows: TGCAGTGCTAGAGCCCCCCCCACAGGGACCTACGAGCAGTACTTC. It specifies CSARAPPTGTYEQYF.